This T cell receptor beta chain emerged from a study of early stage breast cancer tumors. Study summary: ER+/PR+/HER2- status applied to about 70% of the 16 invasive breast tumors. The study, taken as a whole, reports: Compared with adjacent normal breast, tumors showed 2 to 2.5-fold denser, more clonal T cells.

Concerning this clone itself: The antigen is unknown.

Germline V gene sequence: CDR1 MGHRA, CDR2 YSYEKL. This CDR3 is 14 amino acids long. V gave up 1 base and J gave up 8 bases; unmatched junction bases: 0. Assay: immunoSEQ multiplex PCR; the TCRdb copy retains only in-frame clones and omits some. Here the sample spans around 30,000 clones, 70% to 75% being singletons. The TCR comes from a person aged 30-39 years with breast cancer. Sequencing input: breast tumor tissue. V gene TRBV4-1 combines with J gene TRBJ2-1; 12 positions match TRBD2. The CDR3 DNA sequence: TGCGCCAGCAGCCAAGGACTAGCGGGAGATGAGCAGTTCTTC. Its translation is CASSQGLAGDEQFF.